A single sample is the source of the 28 T cell receptor beta chains below, sequenced in a study of blood T cell repertoires in COVID-19. The assay was immunoSEQ multiplex PCR, and TCRdb's table has in-frame clones only and misses some. Of approximately 330,000 clones listed, 80% to 90% are singletons. Sequences were obtained from PBMCs or T cells enriched from blood (not recorded which). Receptors were obtained from a middle-aged woman with acute COVID-19.

In this sample, this clone turned up a few times. The V call is TRBV19, the J call TRBJ1-2; the match to TRBD1 covers 8 bases. The CDR3 contains 14 residues. The V segment lost 5 bases and the J segment 3 bases; nucleotides outside the gene matches: 5. Germline V gene sequence: CDR1 LNHDA, CDR2 SQIVND (reference sequence). CDR3 nucleotides: TGTGCCAGTAGTCCGCCAGGGGGCCACTATGGCTACACCTTC. Protein sequence: CASSPPGGHYGYTF.

This chain links TRBV6-2 or TRBV6-3 with TRBJ2-7; TRBD1 might be the D (6 bases). This CDR3 has 13 residues. V was cut by 5 bases and J by 4 bases, with 12 bases left in between. Germline V gene lookup returns CDR1 MNHEY and CDR2 SVGEGT. The CDR3 is CASSPDRLYEQYF. Written as DNA, the CDR3 is TGTGCCAGCAGTCCGGACAGATTATACGAGCAGTACTTC.

On this clone itself: The sample has other DNA sequences that encode this CDR3 too. J is TRBJ1-5 and V is TRBV12-3 or TRBV12-4, with a possible D match to TRBD1 (5 bases). The CDR3 covers 13 residues. V lost 2 bases and J lost 7, with 9 bases in between. The CDR3 sequence: CASSLRGGQPQHF. In DNA form, the CDR3 reads TGTGCCAGCAGTTTAAGGGGAGGGCAGCCCCAGCATTTT.

This chain uses TRBV19 with TRBJ1-3, with 10 positions matching TRBD1. Trimming cost V 4 bases and J 4 bases; bases outside gene matches: 4. CDR1 LNHDA and CDR2 SQIVND come from the germline V gene (reference sequence). The CDR3 covers 15 residues. The CDR3 nucleotides are TGTGCCAGTAGTAACGACAGGGGGCCCGGAAACACCATATATTTT. Translation gives CASSNDRGPGNTIYF.

The V gene is TRBV5-6, the J gene TRBJ2-1; 10 bases agree with TRBD2. The CDR3 sequence is 15 residues long. Germline CDR1 SGHDT, CDR2 YYEEEE. The junction had 9 bases not matched to a gene; V was cut back by 4 bases and J by 8 bases. The CDR3 nucleotides read TGTGCCAGCAGCCCCGAAGCGGGAGGGCCCTATGAGCAGTTCTTC. It yields the protein CASSPEAGGPYEQFF.

The chain is built from TRBV3-1 (or the pseudogene TRBV3-2) and TRBJ2-2, with D possibly matching TRBD1 (6 bases). The CDR3 is made up of 17 amino acids. Trimming removed 3 bases from V and 1 base from J, with 15 bases in between. Germline V lookup: CDR1 LGHDT, CDR2 YNNKEL (reference sequence). The CDR3 loop reads CASSHLGRGLNTGELFF. The DNA of the CDR3 is TGTGCCAGCAGCCATCTCGGCAGGGGTCTGAACACCGGGGAGCTGTTTTTT.

CDR3 region: CASSYITGTGLGTEAFF. CDR3 bases: TGTGCCAGCAGCTATATTACCGGGACAGGTTTGGGCACTGAAGCTTTCTTT. The V and J genes are TRBV5-4 and TRBJ1-1; 8 bases agree with TRBD1. V was clipped by 3 bases and J by 4 bases; unmatched bases: 14. CDR3 length: 17 amino acids. Germline loops: CDR1 SGHNT, CDR2 YYREEE (reference sequence). Complete variable domain (other parts from reference TRBV5-4 and TRBJ1-1): ETGVTQSPTHLIKTRGQQVTLRCSSQSGHNTVSWYQQALGQGPQFIFQYYREEENGRGNFPPRFSGLQFPNYSSELNVNALELDDSALYLCASSYITGTGLGTEAFFGQGTRLTVV.

About this clone itself: This sample also contains other DNA sequences that code for the same CDR3. The chain joins TRBV5-1 to TRBJ1-2; TRBD1 might be the D (5 bases). This CDR3 contains 14 residues. Looked up from germline, CDR1 is SGHRS and CDR2 is YFSETQ. Trimming took 0 bases from V and 2 from J, leaving 8 bases between them. CDR3: CASSLGDRNYGYTF. The DNA for the CDR3 is TGCGCCAGCAGCTTGGGAGACAGAAACTATGGCTACACCTTC.

In DNA form, the CDR3 reads TGCGCCAGCAGCCAAGGAATTAGCGGGAGATTAGGGGTTAACAATGAGCAGTTCTTC. This codes for CASSQGISGRLGVNNEQFF. V gene TRBV4-1 combines with J gene TRBJ2-1; 9 bases match TRBD2. CDR1 and CDR2 from the germline V gene are MGHRA and YSYEKL. Trimming at V came to 1 base and at J to 5 bases, leaving 15 bases not matched to a gene. CDR3 length equals 19 residues.

V is TRBV9 and J is TRBJ1-2; D not certain. This CDR3 has 14 residues. Looked up from germline, CDR1 is SGDLS and CDR2 is YYNGEE. Trimming shortened V by 3 bases and J by 4 bases, and 13 bases separated the two germline ends. CDR3 residues: CASSARREGYGYTF. CDR3 DNA: TGTGCCAGCAGCGCTCGCCGCGAGGGCTATGGCTACACCTTC.

This chain uses TRBV9 with TRBJ2-2; D gene uncertain. This CDR3 contains 16 residues. Per germline, CDR1 SGDLS and CDR2 YYNGEE. Deletions cut 0 bases from V and 4 bases from J, with 13 bases between. The DNA of the CDR3 is TGTGCCAGCAGCGTAGGACCTGGTCGGAGCACCGGGGAGCTGTTTTTT. Translation: CASSVGPGRSTGELFF.

The chain couples TRBV7-2 to TRBJ2-7; D call uncertain. The CDR3 has 17 residues. V was cut by 5 bases and J by 1 base, with 21 bases left in between. Germline V gives CDR1 SGHTA, CDR2 FQGNSA. CDR3 sequence (DNA): TGTGCCAGCAGCCCCCAGTCGGCAGGTCCCTCGTCCTACGAGCAGTACTTC. It specifies CASSPQSAGPSSYEQYF.

This clone is a singleton in its sample. The chain links TRBV5-1 to TRBJ2-2, with D unclear. V was clipped by 2 bases and J by 1 base, with 6 bases between them. The CDR3 is made up of 14 amino acids. Germline V gives CDR1 SGHRS, CDR2 YFSETQ. In nucleotides, the CDR3 is TGCGCCAGCAGCTTACTGGTGAACACCGGGGAGCTGTTTTTT. Residues: CASSLLVNTGELFF.

The chain employs TRBV4-3 and TRBJ1-2, with 7 nucleotides matching TRBD1. There are 15 residues in the CDR3. Germline CDR1 is LGHNA and CDR2 is YSLEER. V lost 0 bases and J lost 4; bases outside the gene matches: 5. The DNA of the CDR3 is TGCGCCAGCAGCCAAGATAGCCAGGGGGGCTATGGCTACACCTTC. It codes for CASSQDSQGGYGYTF.

The rearrangement joins TRBV18 to TRBJ2-2, with TRBD2 identical over 12 bases. Germline CDR1 reads KGHSH; CDR2 reads LQKENI. There are 18 residues in the CDR3. Trimming at V came to 3 bases and at J to 3 bases, leaving 8 bases not matched to a gene. Here the CDR3 reads CASSPRLAGERDTGELFF. CDR3 DNA: TGTGCCAGCTCACCCCGACTAGCGGGAGAAAGGGACACCGGGGAGCTGTTTTTT.

The CDR3 DNA follows: TGTGCCAGCTCATCCAGGGAAAACACCATATATTTT. It translates to CASSSRENTIYF. The chain uses TRBV18 and TRBJ1-3, with a possible D match to TRBD1 (5 bases). V was clipped by 5 bases and J by 6 bases, with 8 bases between them. CDR1 and CDR2 from the germline V gene are KGHSH and LQKENI. The CDR3 consists of 12 residues.

The chain combines TRBV27 with TRBJ2-7; D perhaps matches TRBD2 (5 bases). Trimming took off 6 bases at V and 4 bases at J, with 28 bases between the two ends. The CDR3 contains 18 residues. The germline V gene has CDR1 MNHEY and CDR2 SMNVEV (reference sequence). The CDR3: CASSSNIRSLKRDYEQYF. CDR3 sequence (DNA): TGTGCCAGCAGCTCCAATATACGATCACTGAAGAGGGATTACGAGCAGTACTTC.

The chain recombines TRBV19 with TRBJ2-1, with D maybe TRBD1 (5 bases). CDR1 and CDR2 (germline): LNHDA, SQIVND (reference sequence). This CDR3 region has 12 residues. With 8 bases removed from V and 4 bases from J, the gap between germline ends came to 9 bases. DNA of the CDR3: TGTGCCAGTCATGACAGTTACAATGAGCAGTTCTTC. As protein: CASHDSYNEQFF.

A few counts support this clone. V and J are TRBV7-2 and TRBJ1-4, with TRBD1 matching 7 bases. V lost 5 bases to trimming and J lost 8 bases; unmatched junction nucleotides: 11. The germline V gene has CDR1 SGHTA and CDR2 FQGNSA. This CDR3 has 15 residues. DNA for the CDR3: TGTGCCAGCAGCCCACAAGTCGGGACAGACGAAAAACTGTTTTTT. Protein product: CASSPQVGTDEKLFF.

V and J are TRBV19 and TRBJ1-5, with 10 bases lining up with TRBD1. CDR1 and CDR2 from the germline V gene are LNHDA and SQIVND (reference sequence). The junction had 13 bases not matched to a gene; V was cut back by 5 bases and J by 3 bases. This CDR3 contains 18 residues. For the CDR3, the DNA is TGTGCCAGTAGTGTTTACGAACGGACAGGGGGGGTCAATCAGCCCCAGCATTTT. Residues: CASSVYERTGGVNQPQHF.

This chain connects TRBV19 to TRBJ1-5; 8 bases are shared with TRBD1. Germline-derived CDR1 and CDR2 are LNHDA and SQIVND (reference sequence). J lost 7 bases, V lost 2 bases, and 4 bases had no gene match. This CDR3 spans 14 amino acids. The CDR3 DNA is TGTGCCAGTAGTATAATTTCAGGGGGCCAGCCCCAGCATTTT. It encodes CASSIISGGQPQHF. The full variable domain, in which reference TRBV19 and TRBJ1-5 provide the parts outside the CDR3, is DGGITQSPKYLFRKEGQNVTLSCEQNLNHDAMYWYRQDPGQGLRLIYYSQIVNDFQKGDIAEGYSVSREKKESFPLTVTSAQKNPTAFYLCASSIISGGQPQHFGDGTRLSIL.

CDR3 loop: CASSASEGWYEQFF. CDR3 bases: TGTGCCAGCTCCGCTAGCGAGGGTTGGTATGAGCAGTTCTTC. This chain links TRBV19 with TRBJ2-1; tentative D call: TRBD2 (6 bases). This CDR3 spans 14 amino acids. CDR1 and CDR2 from the germline V gene are LNHDA and SQIVND (reference sequence). V lost 9 bases and J 8 bases, leaving 20 bases between the germline ends. Full variable domain (outside the CDR3, taken from reference TRBV19 and TRBJ2-1): DGGITQSPKYLFRKEGQNVTLSCEQNLNHDAMYWYRQDPGQGLRLIYYSQIVNDFQKGDIAEGYSVSREKKESFPLTVTSAQKNPTAFYLCASSASEGWYEQFFGPGTRLTVL.

This clone occurred once. The V and J genes are TRBV9 and TRBJ1-4; maybe TRBD1 (5 bases). The CDR3 spans 16 residues. V dropped 4 bases and J dropped 1 base, with 14 bases sitting between them. CDR1 is SGDLS, CDR2 YYNGEE, per germline. CDR3 sequence (DNA): TGTGCCAGCAGCACCCACCCGCAGGGAACTAATGAAAAACTGTTTTTT. Protein product: CASSTHPQGTNEKLFF.

The chain carries TRBV3-1 (or the pseudogene TRBV3-2) and TRBJ2-1; 7 bases match TRBD2. After removal of 1 base from V and 10 bases from J, the junction contained 10 bases not matched to a gene. CDR3 size: 15 residues. Per the germline V gene, CDR1 is LGHDT and CDR2 is YNNKEL (reference sequence). DNA of the CDR3: TGTGCCAGCAGCCAAGTCTCCAGCGGGGTGTGGGAGCAGTTCTTC. This translates into CASSQVSSGVWEQFF.

The V gene is TRBV21-1, the J gene TRBJ2-7; TRBD1, the table's D call, lacks a check against the DNA. TRBV21-1 is reported as a pseudogene. CDR3 length: 21 residues. The CDR3 loop is CASSKVLSGQGGGRKAYEQYF. The CDR3 nucleotides are TGTGCCAGCAGCAAAGTATTATCGGGACAGGGAGGCGGGAGGAAAGCCTACGAGCAGTACTTC.

The chain combines TRBV5-4 with TRBJ1-4, with D possibly being TRBD1 (5 bases). The CDR3 covers 16 residues. CDR1 and CDR2 from the germline V gene are SGHNT and YYREEE (reference sequence). Trimming left V 4 bases short and J 4 bases short, with 17 bases between. CDR3 sequence reads: CASSVELTASNEKLFF. CDR3 coding DNA: TGTGCCAGCAGCGTCGAGCTGACAGCAAGTAATGAAAAACTGTTTTTT.

This clone was seen more than once but under ten times. The rearrangement joins TRBV3-1 (or the pseudogene TRBV3-2) to TRBJ1-3; D not resolved. Germline values: CDR1 LGHDT, CDR2 YNNKEL (reference sequence). Between the trimmed V and J ends, which lost 0 bases and 0 bases, there was a span of 9 bases. This CDR3 is 16 amino acids long. In nucleotides, the CDR3 is TGTGCCAGCAGCCAAGATTTTGGCAACTCTGGAAACACCATATATTTT. The encoded protein is CASSQDFGNSGNTIYF.

The chain combines TRBV7-2 with TRBJ1-4; 9 bases fit TRBD1. The CDR3 has 14 amino acids. Germline trimming cut 1 base from V and 10 bases from J; bases unmatched to any gene: 4. Germline V gives CDR1 SGHTA, CDR2 FQGNSA. The CDR3 loop reads CASSLDRGRGKLFF. CDR3 sequence (DNA): TGTGCCAGCAGCTTAGACAGGGGGCGAGGAAAACTGTTTTTT.